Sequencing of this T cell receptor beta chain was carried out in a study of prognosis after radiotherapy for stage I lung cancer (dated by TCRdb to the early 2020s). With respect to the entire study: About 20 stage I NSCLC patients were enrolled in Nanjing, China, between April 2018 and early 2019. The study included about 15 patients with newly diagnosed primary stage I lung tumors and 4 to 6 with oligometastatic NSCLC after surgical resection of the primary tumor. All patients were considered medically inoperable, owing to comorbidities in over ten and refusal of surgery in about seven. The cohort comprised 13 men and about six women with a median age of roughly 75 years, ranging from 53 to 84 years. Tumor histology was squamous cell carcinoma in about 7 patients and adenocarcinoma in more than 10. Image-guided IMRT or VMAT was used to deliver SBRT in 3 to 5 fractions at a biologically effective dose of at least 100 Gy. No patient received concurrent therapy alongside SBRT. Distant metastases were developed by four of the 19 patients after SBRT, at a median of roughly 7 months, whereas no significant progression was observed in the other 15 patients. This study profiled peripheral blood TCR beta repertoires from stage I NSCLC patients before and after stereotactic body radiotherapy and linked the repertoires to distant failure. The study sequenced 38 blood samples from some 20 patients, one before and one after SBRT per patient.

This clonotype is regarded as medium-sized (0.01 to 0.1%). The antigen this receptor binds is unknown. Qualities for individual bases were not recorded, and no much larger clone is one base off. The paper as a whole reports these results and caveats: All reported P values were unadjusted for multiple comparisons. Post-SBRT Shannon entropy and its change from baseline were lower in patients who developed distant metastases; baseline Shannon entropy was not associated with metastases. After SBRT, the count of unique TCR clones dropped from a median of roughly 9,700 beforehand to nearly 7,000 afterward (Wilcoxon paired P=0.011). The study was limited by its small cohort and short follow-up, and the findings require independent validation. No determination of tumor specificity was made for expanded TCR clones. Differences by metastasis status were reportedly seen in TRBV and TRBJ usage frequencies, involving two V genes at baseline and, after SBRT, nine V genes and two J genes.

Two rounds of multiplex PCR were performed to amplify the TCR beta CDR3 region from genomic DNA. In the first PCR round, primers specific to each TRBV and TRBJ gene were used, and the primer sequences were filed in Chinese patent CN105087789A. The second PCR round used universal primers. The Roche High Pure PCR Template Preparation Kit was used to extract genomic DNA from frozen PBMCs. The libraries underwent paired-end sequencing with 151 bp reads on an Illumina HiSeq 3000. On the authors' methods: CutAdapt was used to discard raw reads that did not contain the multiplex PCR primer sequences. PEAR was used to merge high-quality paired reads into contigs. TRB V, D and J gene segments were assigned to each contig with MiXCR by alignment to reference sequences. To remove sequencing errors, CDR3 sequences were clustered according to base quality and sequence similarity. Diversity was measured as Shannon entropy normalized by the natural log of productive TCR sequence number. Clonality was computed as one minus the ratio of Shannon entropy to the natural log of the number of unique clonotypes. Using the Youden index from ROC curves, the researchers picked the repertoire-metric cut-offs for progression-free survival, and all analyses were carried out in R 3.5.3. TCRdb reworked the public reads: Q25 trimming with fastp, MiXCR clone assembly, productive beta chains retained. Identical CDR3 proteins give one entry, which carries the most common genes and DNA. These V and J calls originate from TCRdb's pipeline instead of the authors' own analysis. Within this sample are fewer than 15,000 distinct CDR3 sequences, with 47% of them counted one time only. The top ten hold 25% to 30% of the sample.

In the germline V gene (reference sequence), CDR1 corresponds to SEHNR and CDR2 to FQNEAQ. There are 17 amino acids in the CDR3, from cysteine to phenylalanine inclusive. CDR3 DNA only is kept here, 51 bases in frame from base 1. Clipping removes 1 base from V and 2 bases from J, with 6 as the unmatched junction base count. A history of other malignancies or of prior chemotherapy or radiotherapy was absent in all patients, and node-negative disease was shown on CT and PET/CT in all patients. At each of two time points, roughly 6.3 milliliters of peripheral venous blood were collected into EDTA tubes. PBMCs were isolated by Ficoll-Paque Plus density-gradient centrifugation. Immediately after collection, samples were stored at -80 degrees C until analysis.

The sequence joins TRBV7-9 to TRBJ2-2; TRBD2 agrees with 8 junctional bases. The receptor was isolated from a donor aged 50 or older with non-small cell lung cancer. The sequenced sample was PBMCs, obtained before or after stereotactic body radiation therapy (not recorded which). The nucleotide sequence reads TGTGCCAGCAGCTTAGGAATAGCGGGATTTAACACCGGGGAGCTGTTTTTT. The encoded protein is CASSLGIAGFNTGELFF.